This TCR beta chain is drawn from a study of blood T cells in healthy people across ages. On the study more broadly: Capture via template switching afforded approximately one barcoded beta molecule per two T cells. Findings of the study overall: Among T cells, TCR beta diversity per million cells dropped roughly linearly as age rose. Without sorted subsets, naive and antigen-experienced compartments could not be conclusively compared.

Primers used in a second PCR of roughly 7 to 11 cycles were a sample-barcoded 5' primer and a J-beta primer mix. In TCRdb, the 5' RACE reads were re-called with MiXCR into one record per CDR3 protein. The sample consists of fewer than 2,000,000 distinct CDR3 sequences, roughly 30% of them appearing once. Peripheral blood was drawn, about 9.1 milliliters per donor. CDR1 and CDR2 from the germline V gene are SGHTA and FQGTGA. V was clipped by 0 bases and J by 3 bases; unmatched bases: 9. The CDR3 spans 20 residues. This clonotype was seen more than once but under ten times. The antigen remains unidentified.

Sequences were obtained from blood. The chain combines TRBV7-3 with TRBJ2-2; the match to TRBD2 covers 14 bases. This clonotype was sampled from a young woman in good health. The CDR3 nucleotides read TGTGCCAGCAGCTTAACGATAGGACTAGCGGGGGGATACGACACCGGGGAGCTGTTTTTT. Translated, it gives CASSLTIGLAGGYDTGELFF.